This T cell receptor (beta chain) was recovered during a study of shared clonotypes between healthy human individuals. Study context: In total, the donors were a couple of women and a few men aged 18 to 49.

This clone was recorded only once. Its target is unknown. Findings of the study overall: Large depth notwithstanding, sorted-subset sequencing proved incomplete by rarefaction. Only blood was sampled; tissue repertoires likely differ.

This CDR3 region has 14 residues. From germline, CDR1 is SGHTA and CDR2 FQGNSA. V was cut by 5 bases and J by 3 bases, with 12 bases left in between. The investigators split CD4+ cells into a CD45RA+ naive subset and a CD45RA-negative memory subset. Sequencing was performed with immunoSEQ multiplex PCR; in TCRdb, only in-frame clones are kept and a portion is missing. In the table there are under 2,500,000 clones, approximately 96% of which are singletons. The specimen was naive CD4+ T cells sorted from blood. Subset: CD45RA+ positively selected. The clonotype originates from a man aged 18 to 30 in good health. V usage is TRBV7-2 and J usage is TRBJ2-3; tentative D call: TRBD2 (6 bases). CDR3 protein: CASSLWGTTDTQYF. CDR3 in DNA: TGTGCCAGCAGCCTCTGGGGGACTACAGATACGCAGTATTTT.